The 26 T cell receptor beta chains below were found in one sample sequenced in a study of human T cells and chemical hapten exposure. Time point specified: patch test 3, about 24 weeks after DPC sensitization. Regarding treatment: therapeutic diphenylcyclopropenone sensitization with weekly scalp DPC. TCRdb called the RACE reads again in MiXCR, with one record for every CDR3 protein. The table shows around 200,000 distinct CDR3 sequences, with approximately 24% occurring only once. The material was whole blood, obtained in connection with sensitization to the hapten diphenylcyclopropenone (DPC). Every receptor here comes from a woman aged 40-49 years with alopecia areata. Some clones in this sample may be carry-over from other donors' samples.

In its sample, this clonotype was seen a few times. The DNA for the CDR3 is TGTGCCACCAGTGATTCAGGATCGTCAGATACGCAGTATTTT. Its protein is CATSDSGSSDTQYF. The chain has TRBV24-1 and TRBJ2-3; D ambiguous. The CDR3 is 14 amino acids. The V and J ends lost 2 bases and 4 bases respectively, with 9 bases between them. Germline values: CDR1 KGHDR, CDR2 SFDVKD.

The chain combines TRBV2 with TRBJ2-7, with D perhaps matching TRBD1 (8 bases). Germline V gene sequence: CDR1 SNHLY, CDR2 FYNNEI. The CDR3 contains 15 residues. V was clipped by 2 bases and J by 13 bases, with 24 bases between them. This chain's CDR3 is CASSETGTGQKGLYF. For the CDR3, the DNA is TGTGCCAGCAGTGAAACCGGGACAGGCCAGAAGGGACTATACTTC. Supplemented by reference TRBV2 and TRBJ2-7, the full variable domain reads EPEVTQTPSHQVTQMGQEVILRCVPISNHLYFYWYRQILGQKVEFLVSFYNNEISEKSEIFDDQFSVERPDGSNFTLKIRSTKLEDSAMYFCASSETGTGQKGLYFGPGTRLTVT.

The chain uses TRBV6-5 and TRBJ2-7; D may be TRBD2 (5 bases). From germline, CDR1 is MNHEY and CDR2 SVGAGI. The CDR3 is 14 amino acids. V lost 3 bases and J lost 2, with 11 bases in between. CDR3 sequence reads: CASSYSATPYEQYF. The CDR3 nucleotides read TGTGCCAGCAGTTATAGCGCAACACCCTACGAGCAGTACTTC.

The CDR3: CSAPRVGGSYEQYF. The CDR3 nucleotides are TGCAGTGCCCCGAGGGTCGGGGGCTCCTACGAGCAGTACTTC. The V gene is TRBV20-1, the J gene TRBJ2-7, with D perhaps matching TRBD2 (6 bases). Trimming took 6 bases from V and 0 from J, leaving 15 bases between them. Germline V CDR1 and CDR2: DFQATT, SNEGSKA (reference sequence). The CDR3 length is 14 residues.

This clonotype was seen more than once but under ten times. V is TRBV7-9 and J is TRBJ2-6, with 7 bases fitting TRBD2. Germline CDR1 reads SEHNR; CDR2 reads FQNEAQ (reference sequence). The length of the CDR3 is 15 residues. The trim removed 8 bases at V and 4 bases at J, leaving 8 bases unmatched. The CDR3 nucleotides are TGTGCCAGCTCGAAGAGGGAGGGAGGGGCCAACGTCCTGACTTTC. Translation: CASSKREGGANVLTF.

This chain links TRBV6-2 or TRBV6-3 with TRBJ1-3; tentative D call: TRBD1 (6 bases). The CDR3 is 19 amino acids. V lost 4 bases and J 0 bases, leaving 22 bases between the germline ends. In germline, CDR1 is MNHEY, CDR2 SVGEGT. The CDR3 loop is CASSSTIGQFSSSGNTIYF. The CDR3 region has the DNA TGTGCCAGCAGTTCCACCATCGGACAGTTCTCATCCTCTGGAAACACCATATATTTT.

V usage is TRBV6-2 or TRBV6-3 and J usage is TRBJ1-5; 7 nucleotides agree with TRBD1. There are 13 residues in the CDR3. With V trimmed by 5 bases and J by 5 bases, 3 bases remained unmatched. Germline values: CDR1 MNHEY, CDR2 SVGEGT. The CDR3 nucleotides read TGTGCCAGCAGTAGCGACAGGGATCAGCCCCAGCATTTT. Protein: CASSSDRDQPQHF.

This chain's CDR3 is CASSPQNSNQPQHF. As DNA, the CDR3 is TGTGCCAGCAGTCCACAGAATAGCAATCAGCCCCAGCATTTT. The J gene is TRBJ1-5, the V gene TRBV27; D remains unclear. The CDR3 contains 14 residues. CDR1 is MNHEY and CDR2 is SMNVEV in the germline V gene (reference sequence). The V and J ends lost 5 bases and 0 bases respectively, with 8 bases between them.

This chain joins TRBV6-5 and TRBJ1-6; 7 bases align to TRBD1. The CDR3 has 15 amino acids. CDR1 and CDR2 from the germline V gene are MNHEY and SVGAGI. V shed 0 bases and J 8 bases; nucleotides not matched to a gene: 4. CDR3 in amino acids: CASSYSRDSDSPLHF. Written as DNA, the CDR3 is TGTGCCAGCAGTTACTCCCGGGACAGTGATTCACCCCTCCACTTT.

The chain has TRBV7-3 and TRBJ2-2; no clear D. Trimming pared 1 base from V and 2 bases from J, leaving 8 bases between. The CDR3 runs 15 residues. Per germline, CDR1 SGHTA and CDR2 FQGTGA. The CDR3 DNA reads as TGTGCCAGCAGCTTAATACAGACAAACACCGGGGAGCTGTTTTTT. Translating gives CASSLIQTNTGELFF. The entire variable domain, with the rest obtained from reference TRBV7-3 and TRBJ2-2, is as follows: GAGVSQTPSNKVTEKGKYVELRCDPISGHTALYWYRQSLGQGPEFLIYFQGTGAADDSGLPNDRFFAVRPEGSVSTLKIQRTERGDSAVYLCASSLIQTNTGELFFGEGSRLTVL.

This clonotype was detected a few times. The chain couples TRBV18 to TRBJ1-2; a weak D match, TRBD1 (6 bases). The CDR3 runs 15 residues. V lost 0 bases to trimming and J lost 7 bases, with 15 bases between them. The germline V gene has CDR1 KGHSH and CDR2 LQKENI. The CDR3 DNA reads TGTGCCAGCTCACCACCGGGGTACAGGGTGGCTGGCTACACCTTC. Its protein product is CASSPPGYRVAGYTF.

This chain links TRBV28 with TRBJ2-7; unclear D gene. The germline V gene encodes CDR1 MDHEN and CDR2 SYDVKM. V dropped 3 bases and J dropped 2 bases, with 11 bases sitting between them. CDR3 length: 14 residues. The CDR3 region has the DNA TGTGCCAGCAGTTTGCTTGGGGTGACCTACGAGCAGTACTTC. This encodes CASSLLGVTYEQYF.

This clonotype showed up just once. The CDR3 sequence: CATLAGGHNEQFF. The CDR3 nucleotides read TGTGCCACGCTAGCGGGAGGTCACAATGAGCAGTTCTTC. This chain links TRBV10-3 with TRBJ2-1; 11 bases fit TRBD2. The germline V gene has CDR1 ENHRY and CDR2 SYGVKD. Losses at the gene ends were 10 bases for V and 5 bases for J; bases not matched to a gene: 4. The CDR3 has 13 residues.

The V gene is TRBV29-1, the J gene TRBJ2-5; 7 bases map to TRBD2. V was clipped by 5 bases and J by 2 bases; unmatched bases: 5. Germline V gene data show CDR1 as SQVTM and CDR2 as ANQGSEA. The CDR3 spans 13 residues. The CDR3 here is CSVRAGLQETQYF. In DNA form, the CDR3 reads TGCAGCGTTCGAGCGGGATTGCAAGAGACCCAGTACTTC. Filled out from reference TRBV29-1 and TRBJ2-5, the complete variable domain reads SAVISQKPSRDICQRGTSLTIQCQVDSQVTMMFWYRQQPGQSLTLIATANQGSEATYESGFVIDKFPISRPNLTFSTLTVSNMSPEDSSIYLCSVRAGLQETQYFGPGTRLLVL.

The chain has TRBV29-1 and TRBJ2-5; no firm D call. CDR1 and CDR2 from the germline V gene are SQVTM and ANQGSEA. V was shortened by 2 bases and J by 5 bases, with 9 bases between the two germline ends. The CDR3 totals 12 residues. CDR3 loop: CSVELIRETQYF. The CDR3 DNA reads TGCAGCGTTGAACTCATTAGGGAGACCCAGTACTTC.

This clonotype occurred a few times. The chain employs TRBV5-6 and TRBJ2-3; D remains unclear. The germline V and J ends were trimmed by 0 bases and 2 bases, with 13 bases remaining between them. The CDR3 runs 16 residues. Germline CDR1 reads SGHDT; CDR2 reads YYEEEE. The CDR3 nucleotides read TGTGCCAGCAGCTTGGGGCTAGTGAGAAACACAGATACGCAGTATTTT. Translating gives CASSLGLVRNTDTQYF.

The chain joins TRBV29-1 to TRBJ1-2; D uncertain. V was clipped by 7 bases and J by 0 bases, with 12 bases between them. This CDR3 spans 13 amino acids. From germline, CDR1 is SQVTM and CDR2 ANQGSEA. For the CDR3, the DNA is TGCAGCGACTTCCGTCCGGCTAACTATGGCTACACCTTC. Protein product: CSDFRPANYGYTF.

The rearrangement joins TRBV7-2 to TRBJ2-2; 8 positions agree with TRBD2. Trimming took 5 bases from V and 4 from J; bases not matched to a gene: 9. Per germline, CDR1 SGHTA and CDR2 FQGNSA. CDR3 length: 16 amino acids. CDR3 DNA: TGTGCCAGCAGCCCTACTAGCGGTTTGGGCACCGGGGAGCTGTTTTTT. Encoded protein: CASSPTSGLGTGELFF.

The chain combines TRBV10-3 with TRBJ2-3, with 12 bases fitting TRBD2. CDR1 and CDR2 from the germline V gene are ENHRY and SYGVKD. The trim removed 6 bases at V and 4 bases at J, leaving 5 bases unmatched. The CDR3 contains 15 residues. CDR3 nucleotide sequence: TGTGCCATCAGGGATACTAGCGGGAGGTCAGATACGCAGTATTTT. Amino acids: CAIRDTSGRSDTQYF.

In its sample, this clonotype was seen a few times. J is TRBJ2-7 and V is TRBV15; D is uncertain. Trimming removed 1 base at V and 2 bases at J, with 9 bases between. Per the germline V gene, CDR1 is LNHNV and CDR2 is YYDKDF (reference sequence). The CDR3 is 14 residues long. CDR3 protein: CATSRAGGPYEQYF. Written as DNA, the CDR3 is TGTGCCACCAGCAGAGCGGGCGGCCCCTACGAGCAGTACTTC. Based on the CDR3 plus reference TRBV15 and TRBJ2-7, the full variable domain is DAMVIQNPRYQVTQFGKPVTLSCSQTLNHNVMYWYQQKSSQAPKLLFHYYDKDFNNEADTPDNFQSRRPNTSFCFLDIRSPGLGDTAMYLCATSRAGGPYEQYFGPGTRLTVT.

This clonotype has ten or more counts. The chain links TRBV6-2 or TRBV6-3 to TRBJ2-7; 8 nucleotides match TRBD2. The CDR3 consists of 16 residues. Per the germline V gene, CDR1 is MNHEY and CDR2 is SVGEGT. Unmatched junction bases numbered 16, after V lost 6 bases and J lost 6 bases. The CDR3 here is CASRLRSLAGQREQYF. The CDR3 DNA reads TGTGCCAGCAGATTGAGATCCTTAGCGGGGCAACGCGAGCAGTACTTC.

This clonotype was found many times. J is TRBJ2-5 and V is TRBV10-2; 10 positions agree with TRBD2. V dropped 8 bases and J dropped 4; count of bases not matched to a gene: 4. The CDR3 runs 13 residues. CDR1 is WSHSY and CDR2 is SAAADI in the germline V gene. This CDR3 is CASRLAGAETQYF. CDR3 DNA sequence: TGCGCCAGCCGCCTAGCGGGAGCAGAGACCCAGTACTTC.

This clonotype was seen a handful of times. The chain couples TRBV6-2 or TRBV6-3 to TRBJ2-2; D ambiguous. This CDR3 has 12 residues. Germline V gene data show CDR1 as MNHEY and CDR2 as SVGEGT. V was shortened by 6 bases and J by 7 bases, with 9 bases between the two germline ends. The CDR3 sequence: CASSPLLGELFF. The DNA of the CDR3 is TGTGCCAGCAGCCCCCTACTCGGGGAGCTGTTTTTT.

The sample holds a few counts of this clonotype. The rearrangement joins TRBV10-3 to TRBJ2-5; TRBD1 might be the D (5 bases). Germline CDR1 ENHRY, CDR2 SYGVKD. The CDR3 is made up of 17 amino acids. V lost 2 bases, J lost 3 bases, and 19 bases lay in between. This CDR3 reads CAISEVRTTGDEETQYF. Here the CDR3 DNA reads TGTGCCATCAGTGAGGTGAGAACCACAGGAGATGAAGAGACCCAGTACTTC.

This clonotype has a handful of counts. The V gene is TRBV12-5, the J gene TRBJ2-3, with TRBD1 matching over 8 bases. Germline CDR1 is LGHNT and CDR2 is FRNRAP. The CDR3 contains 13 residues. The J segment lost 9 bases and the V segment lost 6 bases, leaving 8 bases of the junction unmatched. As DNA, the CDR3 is TGTGCTAGTGGATCCCTCGACAGGGGCACGCAGTATTTT. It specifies CASGSLDRGTQYF.

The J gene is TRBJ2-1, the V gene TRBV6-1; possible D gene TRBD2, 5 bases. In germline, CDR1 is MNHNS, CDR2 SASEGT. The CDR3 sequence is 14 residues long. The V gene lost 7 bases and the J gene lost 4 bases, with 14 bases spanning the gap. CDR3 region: CASTKVGGYNEQFF. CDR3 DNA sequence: TGTGCCAGCACTAAAGTTGGAGGTTACAATGAGCAGTTCTTC.